The TCR beta chain under discussion was sequenced for a study of siplizumab effects on memory and regulatory T cells. Findings and caveats of the study: Treg origin accounted for an average of roughly 64% of mappable alloreactive CD4+ clones with siplizumab and about 27% in controls. Naive T cells apparently outstripped memory cells in diversity and seemed major alloresponse contributors. Naive or memory phenotype assignment was not possible for roughly 80-95% of proliferating CD4+ or CD8+ clones.

As concerns this clone: Its antigen is not identified.

CDR3 size: 17 residues. V shed 2 bases and J 3 bases; nucleotides not matched to a gene: 13. Germline assignment: CDR1 WSHSY and CDR2 SAAADI. Each sample had 80,000 to 100,000 TCR templates assayed. The assay was immunoSEQ multiplex PCR, and TCRdb's table has in-frame clones only and misses some. The repertoire has more than 85,000 clones, 94% of them found once; the top ten carry roughly 0.6%. The receptor comes from a human donor in good health. The chain couples TRBV10-2 to TRBJ2-7; 7 bases align to TRBD1. Source material: Tregs sorted from blood. CDR3 nucleotides: TGCGCCAGCAGTGAGAGAAGGGACAGAACGGACCTCTACGAGCAGTACTTC. Its protein product is CASSERRDRTDLYEQYF.